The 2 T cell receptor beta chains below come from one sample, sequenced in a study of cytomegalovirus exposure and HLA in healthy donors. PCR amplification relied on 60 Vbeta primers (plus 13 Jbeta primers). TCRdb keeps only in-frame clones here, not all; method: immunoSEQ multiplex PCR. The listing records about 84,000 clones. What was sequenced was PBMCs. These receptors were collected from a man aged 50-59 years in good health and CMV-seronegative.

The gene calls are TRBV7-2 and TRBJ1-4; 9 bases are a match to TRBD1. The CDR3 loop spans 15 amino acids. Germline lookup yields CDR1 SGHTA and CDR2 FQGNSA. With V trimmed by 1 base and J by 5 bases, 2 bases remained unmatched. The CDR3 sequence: CASSLGDRANEKLFF. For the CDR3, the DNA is TGTGCCAGCAGCTTAGGGGACAGGGCCAATGAAAAACTGTTTTTT.

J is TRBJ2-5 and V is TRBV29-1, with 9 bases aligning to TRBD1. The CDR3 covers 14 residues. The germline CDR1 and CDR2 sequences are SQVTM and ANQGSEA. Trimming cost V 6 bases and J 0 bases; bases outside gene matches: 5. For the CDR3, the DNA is TGCAGCGTAAGGTGGACAGGGGACCAAGAGACCCAGTACTTC. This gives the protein CSVRWTGDQETQYF.